This entry describes one TCR beta chain. Its target is not known. Sequenced by immunoSEQ multiplex PCR; TCRdb stores in-frame clones only, minus some. Here the sample spans some 390,000 clones, 88% being singletons. The data originate from a study of Ad26.COV2.S vaccination and SARS-CoV-2 variants. Study background: The authors gave Ad26.COV2.S intramuscularly, either once or twice 56 days apart.

The study, taken as a whole, reports: Marked by substantial breadth, spike-specific CD8+ and CD4+ T cell responses were reportedly seen after vaccination. Spike-specific TCR breadth was greater in vaccine than placebo recipients.

Germline loops: CDR1 LGHNA, CDR2 YNFKEQ. This CDR3 has 14 residues. Trimming took 0 bases from V and 2 from J, leaving 7 bases between them. Treatment here: about 20 received Ad26.COV2.S at low or high dose, single or two shots; five or six received placebo; per-sample allocation not given. Following the first vaccine or placebo injection, samples were taken on day 63. An Ad26 vector expressing Wuhan-strain SARS-CoV-2 spike constituted the vaccine. This TCR was sampled from a person between 18 and 60 years old who received the Ad26.COV2.S COVID-19 vaccine or a placebo. The V call is TRBV4-2, the J call TRBJ2-5; no definite D call. The specimen comprised peripheral blood, sampled in a trial of Ad26.COV2.S vaccine versus placebo. Written as DNA, the CDR3 is TGTGCCAGCAGCCAAGACGTGCAGCAAGAGACCCAGTACTTC. As protein: CASSQDVQQETQYF.